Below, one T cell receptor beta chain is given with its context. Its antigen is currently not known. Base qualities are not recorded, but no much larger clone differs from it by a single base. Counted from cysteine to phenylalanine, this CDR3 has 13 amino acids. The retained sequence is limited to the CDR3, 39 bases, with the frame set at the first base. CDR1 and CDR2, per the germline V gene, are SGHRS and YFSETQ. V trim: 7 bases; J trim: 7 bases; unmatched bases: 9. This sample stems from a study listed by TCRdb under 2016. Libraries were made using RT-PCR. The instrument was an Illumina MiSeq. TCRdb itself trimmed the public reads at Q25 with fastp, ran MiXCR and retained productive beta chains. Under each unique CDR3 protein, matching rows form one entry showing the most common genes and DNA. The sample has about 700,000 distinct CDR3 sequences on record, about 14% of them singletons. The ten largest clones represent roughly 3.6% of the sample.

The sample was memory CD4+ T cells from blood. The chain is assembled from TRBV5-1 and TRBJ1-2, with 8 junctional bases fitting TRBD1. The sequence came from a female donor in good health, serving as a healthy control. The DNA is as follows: TGCGCCAGCCGGGGACAGGAAAAGAGTGGCTACACCTTC. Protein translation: CASRGQEKSGYTF.